This TCR beta chain came from a study of beta chain features in type 1 diabetes. Study-wide findings and caveats: All four CD4+ subsets from Type 1 diabetes patients carried moderately but significantly shorter TCRB CDR3s. Overrepresentation of cells with high TCR expression could result from cDNA sequencing. It was not settled here whether HLA type affects TCRB rearrangement. The naive, central memory and Treg TCRB repertoires looked more alike in patients than they did in healthy donors.

There are a few counts of this clone. Its antigen is unidentified. Germline lookup yields CDR1 SGHRS and CDR2 YFSETQ. CDR3 length equals 14 residues. The V and J ends lost 7 bases and 5 bases, in that order; junction bases with no gene match: 8. Every isolated RNA sample was fully reverse transcribed, so sequencing captured expressed TCRB transcripts. Assay: immunoSEQ multiplex PCR; the TCRdb copy retains only in-frame clones and omits some. Among 100,000 to 150,000 clones listed, over 15% were seen once. Specimen: central memory CD4+ T cells from blood. This TCR was sampled from a man aged 25 to 40 with type 1 diabetes. The genes are TRBV5-1 and TRBJ2-7, with 11 positions matching TRBD1. The CDR3 bases are TGCGCCAGCCGTGGACAGGGGGCTATCCACGAGCAGTACTTC. This sequence encodes CASRGQGAIHEQYF.